The following is a T cell receptor (beta chain) sequence with its context. The antigen remains unidentified. Documented time point: recipient sample about 28 days before transplant, after cytoreduction. Recipient blood drawn about 28 days pretransplant and days 30, 100, 180 after. This specimen comes from a study of T cell clonotyping in hematopoietic cell transplantation. Produced via immunoSEQ multiplex PCR; TCRdb's table is partial and in-frame only. The sample records some 29,000 clones, around three quarters being singletons. Trimming pared 0 bases from V and 7 bases from J, leaving 11 bases between. Per the germline V gene, CDR1 is SGHRS and CDR2 is YFSETQ. There are 14 residues in the CDR3. Study results and caveats: Pathologically expanded recipient clonotypes increased progressively from day 30 to day 180 as diversity fell. Graft donor and pretransplant recipient Inverse Simpson Index values predicted broader posttransplant TCR diversity. Few recipient clonotypes overlapped donors; over 95% were de novo at given depth.

V usage is TRBV5-1 and J usage is TRBJ1-5, with D hard to call. The input for sequencing was peripheral blood mononuclear cells, taken before stem cell transplant. The sequence was obtained from a woman aged 25 to 39 with chronic myeloid leukemia. Some clones in this sample may be carry-over from other donors' samples. The CDR3 here is CASSLVGDGQPQHF. The CDR3 DNA reads TGCGCCAGCAGCTTGGTTGGGGATGGACAGCCCCAGCATTTT.